These 21 T cell receptor beta chains came from one sample sequenced in a study of blood T cell repertoires in COVID-19. The table came from immunoSEQ multiplex PCR; TCRdb's copy has only in-frame clones and leaves some out. The data show about 160,000 clones, over 80% seen once. The sample was peripheral blood. The origin of the receptors is a woman of 80 years or more with active or convalescent COVID-19.

This chain joins TRBV27 and TRBJ2-5, with a possible D match to TRBD1 (5 bases). The CDR3 contains 13 residues. V lost 3 bases and J 3 bases, leaving 8 bases between the germline ends. Germline CDR1 is MNHEY and CDR2 is SMNVEV (reference sequence). Written as DNA, the CDR3 is TGTGCCAGCAGTTTGACAGTGAAAGAGACCCAGTACTTC. It codes for CASSLTVKETQYF.

The DNA of the CDR3 is TGCAGTGCTATCAGAGGAACTGAAGCTTTCTTT. Protein sequence: CSAIRGTEAFF. This chain connects TRBV20-1 to TRBJ1-1; D call uncertain. Trimming removed 4 bases from V and 5 bases from J, with 8 bases in between. There are 11 residues in the CDR3. The germline CDR1 and CDR2 sequences are DFQATT and SNEGSKA (reference sequence).

This clone was seen a single time. The V gene is TRBV7-9, the J gene TRBJ1-1, with D perhaps TRBD1 (5 bases). This CDR3 spans 15 amino acids. The germline CDR1 and CDR2 sequences are SEHNR and FQNEAQ (reference sequence). V lost 5 bases and J 2 bases, leaving 15 bases between the germline ends. The CDR3 loop is CASSPGGRGNTEAFF. The CDR3 DNA reads TGTGCCAGCAGCCCCGGGGGGAGGGGAAACACTGAAGCTTTCTTT. The whole variable domain, remainder taken from reference TRBV7-9 and TRBJ1-1, is DTGVSQNPRHKITKRGQNVTFRCDPISEHNRLYWYRQTLGQGPEFLTYFQNEAQLEKSRLLSDRFSAERPKGSFSTLEIQRTEQGDSAMYLCASSPGGRGNTEAFFGQGTRLTVV.

This chain joins TRBV5-8 and TRBJ2-5; 8 positions match TRBD1. CDR3 length equals 15 residues. Germline CDR1 reads SGHTS; CDR2 reads YDEGEE. With V trimmed by 6 bases and J by 4 bases, 11 bases remained unmatched. The CDR3: CASTTGEMVGETQYF. CDR3 sequence (DNA): TGTGCCAGCACGACAGGGGAGATGGTGGGAGAGACCCAGTACTTC. Full variable domain (rest looked up from reference TRBV5-8 and TRBJ2-5): EAGVTQSPTHLIKTRGQQATLRCSPISGHTSVYWYQQALGLGLQFLLWYDEGEERNRGNFPPRFSGRQFPNYSSELNVNALELEDSALYLCASTTGEMVGETQYFGPGTRLLVL.

This clone was seen a few times. The chain combines TRBV6-5 with TRBJ2-2; TRBD1 matches at 8 bases. This CDR3 is built from 15 residues. The V gene's germline CDR1 is MNHEY and CDR2 SVGAGI. The V segment lost 4 bases and the J segment 6 bases; nucleotides outside the gene matches: 7. The CDR3 region is CASSSGQGRAGELFF. The CDR3 nucleotides read TGTGCCAGCAGTTCCGGACAGGGAAGGGCCGGGGAGCTGTTTTTT.

The rearrangement joins TRBV6-6 to TRBJ2-7; 9 bases align to TRBD1. With 2 bases clipped from V and 4 bases from J, the junction kept 6 bases outside the gene matches. The V gene's germline CDR1 is MNHNY and CDR2 SVGAGI (reference sequence). This CDR3 comprises 15 residues. DNA of the CDR3: TGTGCCAGCAGTTACGGGGGACAGGGTGGGTACGAGCAGTACTTC. Amino acid sequence: CASSYGGQGGYEQYF.

The rearrangement joins TRBV11-2 to TRBJ1-2; 7 nucleotides align to TRBD1. CDR1 is SGHAT and CDR2 is FQNNGV in the germline V gene. Unmatched junction bases numbered 8, after V lost 4 bases and J lost 6 bases. CDR3 length: 14 amino acids. The CDR3 DNA reads TGTGCCAGCAGCTCCTACAGGGGCGGTCATGGCTACACCTTC. Protein sequence: CASSSYRGGHGYTF.

V and J are TRBV10-3 and TRBJ2-6; 7 positions agree with TRBD1. Germline CDR1 reads ENHRY; CDR2 reads SYGVKD. This CDR3 is 18 amino acids long. The junction had 9 bases not matched to a gene; V was cut back by 4 bases and J by 0 bases. The CDR3 bases are TGTGCCATCAGTGCTCAGGGACAGTCTGGCTCTGGGGCCAACGTCCTGACTTTC. Encoded protein: CAISAQGQSGSGANVLTF.

This clone has just one count. This chain joins TRBV12-3 or TRBV12-4 and TRBJ2-7; unclear D gene. CDR3 length equals 12 residues. Trimming pared 3 bases from V and 6 bases from J, leaving 9 bases between. The CDR3 reads CASSFPGGEQYF. In DNA form, the CDR3 reads TGTGCCAGCAGTTTTCCCGGCGGCGAGCAGTACTTC.

The rearrangement links TRBV15 to TRBJ1-5, with D maybe TRBD1 (6 bases). Trimming shortened V by 1 base and J by 4 bases, and 14 bases separated the two germline ends. Per the germline V gene, CDR1 is LNHNV and CDR2 is YYDKDF (reference sequence). The CDR3 loop spans 16 amino acids. The CDR3 reads CATSRVGGATNQPQHF. CDR3 nucleotide sequence: TGTGCCACCAGCAGAGTCGGGGGGGCAACAAATCAGCCCCAGCATTTT.

This clone came up a few times. The chain links TRBV29-1 to TRBJ2-5; the match to TRBD2 covers 7 bases. Germline loops: CDR1 SQVTM, CDR2 ANQGSEA. V lost 5 bases, J lost 2 bases, and 14 bases stayed unmatched. CDR3 length equals 16 residues. The CDR3 region is CSVTGVWDGGQETQYF. The CDR3 DNA follows: TGCAGCGTTACTGGAGTCTGGGACGGGGGGCAAGAGACCCAGTACTTC. Using reference TRBV29-1 and TRBJ2-5 for the parts outside the CDR3, the full variable domain is SAVISQKPSRDICQRGTSLTIQCQVDSQVTMMFWYRQQPGQSLTLIATANQGSEATYESGFVIDKFPISRPNLTFSTLTVSNMSPEDSSIYLCSVTGVWDGGQETQYFGPGTRLLVL.

The rearrangement joins TRBV3-1 (or the pseudogene TRBV3-2) to TRBJ2-1; 9 bases are shared with TRBD2. The CDR3 spans 15 residues. The germline V gene encodes CDR1 LGHDT and CDR2 YNNKEL (reference sequence). Trimming removed 4 bases from V and 4 bases from J; junction bases left unmatched: 5. As DNA, the CDR3 is TGTGCCAGCAGCCTCCTAGCGGGGATATACAATGAGCAGTTCTTC. It encodes CASSLLAGIYNEQFF.

This chain joins TRBV6-6 and TRBJ1-1; D is possibly TRBD1 (5 bases). The ends were cut back, 5 bases at V and 0 bases at J, with 13 bases in the middle. The CDR3 is 15 amino acids. CDR1 is MNHNY, CDR2 SVGAGI, per germline (reference sequence). The CDR3 loop is CASSKTQAMNTEAFF. The DNA of the CDR3 is TGTGCCAGCAGTAAAACACAGGCCATGAACACTGAAGCTTTCTTT.

The rearrangement joins TRBV27 to TRBJ2-5, with 9 bases lining up with TRBD1. Trimming at V came to 4 bases and at J to 4 bases, leaving 10 bases not matched to a gene. From germline, CDR1 is MNHEY and CDR2 SMNVEV (reference sequence). CDR3 length: 16 residues. The CDR3 coding sequence is TGTGCCAGCAGTTCTCCGCGGGGACAGGGCGGAGAGACCCAGTACTTC. Protein product: CASSSPRGQGGETQYF.

V is TRBV9 and J is TRBJ1-2; TRBD1 aligns across 8 bases. With 3 bases clipped from V and 8 bases from J, the junction kept 9 bases outside the gene matches. This CDR3 has 14 residues. Germline V gives CDR1 SGDLS, CDR2 YYNGEE. The CDR3 loop is CASSAGQEPLGYTF. CDR3 in DNA: TGTGCCAGCAGCGCGGGACAGGAGCCCCTAGGCTACACCTTC.

This chain connects TRBV29-1 to TRBJ2-7, with 10 bases identical to TRBD2. Unmatched junction bases numbered 12, after V lost 7 bases and J lost 6 bases. CDR3 length equals 14 residues. The germline CDR1 and CDR2 sequences are SQVTM and ANQGSEA. In nucleotides, the CDR3 is TGCAGCGCTGTAGGACTAGCGGCTGGGGGCGAGCAGTACTTC. Translated, it gives CSAVGLAAGGEQYF.

The chain joins TRBV19 to TRBJ1-2; 7 bases match TRBD1. CDR1 LNHDA and CDR2 SQIVND come from the germline V gene (reference sequence). V lost 5 bases and J lost 2; bases outside the gene matches: 8. The CDR3 consists of 15 residues. The CDR3 coding sequence is TGTGCCAGTAGTGAGGACAGGTCCCCCAACTATGGCTACACCTTC. This encodes CASSEDRSPNYGYTF.

This chain uses TRBV7-9 with TRBJ2-4, with 9 bases lining up with TRBD1. The CDR3 is made up of 13 amino acids. Germline assignment: CDR1 SEHNR and CDR2 FQNEAQ (reference sequence). The trim removed 6 bases at V and 7 bases at J, leaving 4 bases unmatched. CDR3 loop: CASRRTGVNIQYF. The CDR3 coding sequence is TGTGCCAGCAGGAGGACAGGGGTGAACATTCAGTACTTC. The complete variable domain, with remaining parts taken from reference TRBV7-9 and TRBJ2-4, reads DTGVSQNPRHKITKRGQNVTFRCDPISEHNRLYWYRQTLGQGPEFLTYFQNEAQLEKSRLLSDRFSAERPKGSFSTLEIQRTEQGDSAMYLCASRRTGVNIQYFGAGTRLSVL.

The genes are TRBV6-5 and TRBJ2-3; D is perhaps TRBD1 (6 bases). Trimming cost V 6 bases and J 3 bases, with 16 bases left between them. Germline V gene sequence: CDR1 MNHEY, CDR2 SVGAGI. The CDR3 is made up of 15 amino acids. The CDR3 region has the DNA TGTGCCAGCAGGGGCGGGCGAAGGGGGACAGATACGCAGTATTTT. This codes for CASRGGRRGTDTQYF.

This clone occurred a few times. The chain carries TRBV21-1 and TRBJ2-2; the table's D gene call, TRBD1, was not cross checked with the DNA. TRBV21-1 is classified as a pseudogene. The CDR3 is 16 amino acids. In nucleotides, the CDR3 is TGTGCCAGCAGCACCGGACAGGGGGCAGACACCGGGGAGCTGTTTTTT. Its protein product is CASSTGQGADTGELFF.

The chain links TRBV27 to TRBJ1-2, with 10 bases aligning to TRBD1. The CDR3 consists of 16 residues. Germline trimming cut 4 bases from V and 4 bases from J; bases unmatched to any gene: 9. Germline V lookup: CDR1 MNHEY, CDR2 SMNVEV (reference sequence). CDR3 protein: CASSSRTGGNIYGYTF. CDR3 nucleotide sequence: TGTGCCAGCAGTTCCAGGACAGGGGGGAATATCTATGGCTACACCTTC.